This T cell receptor beta chain was sequenced in a study of T cells after yellow fever vaccination. The sample holds a few counts of this clonotype. Germline V gene data show CDR1 as SGHRS and CDR2 as YFSETQ. The CDR3 sequence is 12 residues long. Trimming pared 7 bases from V and 0 bases from J, leaving 7 bases between. Each CDR3 protein is one row after TCRdb ran MiXCR on the 5' RACE reads. Seen here are about 580,000 distinct CDR3 sequences, roughly 17% observed once, and the top ten hold roughly 17%. The TCR comes from a man aged 18 to 30 who received the YFV17D yellow fever vaccine. The J gene is TRBJ1-2, the V gene TRBV5-1; D is possibly TRBD1 (5 bases). Source: PBMCs, taken 5 days after the first yellow fever vaccination. CDR3 DNA: TGCGCCAGCCGGGGGTCTAACTATGGCTACACCTTC. Its protein is CASRGSNYGYTF.